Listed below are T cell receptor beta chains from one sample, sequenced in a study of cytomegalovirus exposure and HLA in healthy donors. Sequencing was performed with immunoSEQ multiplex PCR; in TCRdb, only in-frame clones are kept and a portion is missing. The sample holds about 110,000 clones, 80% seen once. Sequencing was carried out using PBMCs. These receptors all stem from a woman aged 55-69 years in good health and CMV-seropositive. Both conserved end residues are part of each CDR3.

CDR3: CSATTGRIYNEQFF
J: TRBJ2-1
V: TRBV29-1

CDR3: CASSLDPSYEQYF
J: TRBJ2-7
V: TRBV7-8

CDR3: CASNLPLLQPQHF
J: TRBJ1-5
V: TRBV28

CDR3: CASSLDPQIQTSGSYEQYF
J: TRBJ2-7
V: TRBV11-2

CDR3: CASSQEFGLAGGNYEQYF
J: -
V: TRBV4-2

CDR3: CASSRRDRAYTIYF
J: TRBJ1-3
V: TRBV5-6

CDR3: CASSAQKGISSGANVLTF
J: TRBJ2-6
V: TRBV9

CDR3: CASSELLQNQPQLF
J: TRBJ1-5
V: TRBV2

CDR3: CAISGYGPPGTNVLTF
J: TRBJ2-6
V: TRBV10-3

CDR3: CASSPLMGRRGAQFF
J: TRBJ2-1
V: TRBV11-2

CDR3: CASSRGQGAGGYTF
J: TRBJ1-2
V: TRBV19

CDR3: CASSSFTGAFMNTGELFF
J: TRBJ2-2
V: TRBV7-6

CDR3: CASSPRVSEPGIGPYEQYF
J: TRBJ2-7
V: TRBV18

CDR3: CASSEGTDYGYTF
J: TRBJ1-2
V: TRBV2

CDR3: CSVDREDTQYF
J: TRBJ2-3
V: TRBV29-1

CDR3: CASSLYGGGFRSNYGYTF
J: TRBJ1-2
V: TRBV7-9

CDR3: CASNRWEEQYF
J: TRBJ2-7
V: TRBV2

CDR3: CASSRGGGITYGYTF
J: TRBJ1-2
V: TRBV9

CDR3: CASSFRPGEWDEQFF
J: TRBJ2-1
V: TRBV27

CDR3: CASSPSGQGRGEQYF
J: TRBJ2-7
V: TRBV2

CDR3: CASSLGTSGRQYNEQFF
J: TRBJ2-1
V: TRBV5-4

CDR3: CASSTGTSGSIGELFF
J: TRBJ2-2
V: TRBV5-8

CDR3: CASSLYRTGGTEAFF
J: TRBJ1-1
V: TRBV27

CDR3: CASRIQGGPLHF
J: TRBJ1-6
V: TRBV6-1

CDR3: CATSSHGENTEAFF
J: TRBJ1-1
V: TRBV15

CDR3: CASSEQGSDNSPLHF
J: TRBJ1-6
V: TRBV6-1

CDR3: CASSPGLAHYNEQFF
J: TRBJ2-1
V: TRBV7-2

CDR3: CASSVDLAGNEQFF
J: TRBJ2-1
V: TRBV9